The 24 T cell receptor beta chains reported below all come from one sample, sequenced in a study of blood T cell repertoires in COVID-19. Assay: immunoSEQ multiplex PCR; the TCRdb copy retains only in-frame clones and omits some. The table records approximately 90,000 clones, approximately 88% of them present only once. The sample taken for sequencing was peripheral blood. These receptors came from a woman aged 80 or older with active or convalescent COVID-19.

The V and J genes are TRBV3-1 (or the pseudogene TRBV3-2) and TRBJ2-2; tentatively, D is TRBD1 (5 bases). Germline CDR1 is LGHDT and CDR2 is YNNKEL (reference sequence). CDR3 size: 16 residues. V gave up 4 bases and J gave up 6 bases, with 18 bases separating them. The CDR3 DNA is TGTGCCAGCAGCCTCCGCAGGGTGGCCTCCGCCGGGGAGCTGTTTTTT. This codes for CASSLRRVASAGELFF.

V gene TRBV5-1 combines with J gene TRBJ2-5; D gene uncertain. V was pared by 0 bases and J by 2 bases, with 5 bases between. CDR3 length equals 13 residues. Germline assignment: CDR1 SGHRS and CDR2 YFSETQ. DNA for the CDR3: TGCGCCAGCAGCTTGGGTCAACAAGAGACCCAGTACTTC. It is translated as CASSLGQQETQYF.

The chain employs TRBV18 and TRBJ2-5; 13 bases fit TRBD2. V lost 3 bases to trimming and J lost 5 bases; unmatched junction nucleotides: 3. This CDR3 region has 15 residues. Germline CDR1 reads KGHSH; CDR2 reads LQKENI. The CDR3: CASSPGLAGAETQYF. The DNA for the CDR3 is TGTGCCAGCTCACCCGGACTAGCGGGGGCTGAGACCCAGTACTTC.

This chain uses TRBV18 with TRBJ1-6; a possible D gene is TRBD1 (5 bases). This CDR3 is 15 amino acids long. Trimming shortened V by 2 bases and J by 7 bases, and 12 bases separated the two germline ends. Germline CDR1 reads KGHSH; CDR2 reads LQKENI. The CDR3 here is CASSPIGDSNSPLHF. CDR3 nucleotides: TGTGCCAGCTCACCAATAGGGGACTCCAATTCACCCCTCCACTTT.

J is TRBJ2-1 and V is TRBV5-1, with a possible D match to TRBD2 (6 bases). This CDR3 has 13 amino acids. The germline V and J ends were trimmed by 6 bases and 5 bases, with 12 bases remaining between them. Germline V gene sequence: CDR1 SGHRS, CDR2 YFSETQ. CDR3 sequence reads: CASKRTTNNEQFF. The CDR3 DNA reads as TGCGCCAGCAAGAGGACTACAAACAATGAGCAGTTCTTC.

This rearrangement joins TRBV7-3 to TRBJ2-2; 12 bases map to TRBD2. CDR1 is SGHTA, CDR2 FQGTGA, per germline. The CDR3 length is 15 residues. The ends lost 4 bases at V and 4 bases at J; junction bases unmatched: 1. The CDR3 loop is CASSWTSGATGELFF. The CDR3, as DNA: TGTGCCAGCAGCTGGACTAGCGGGGCCACCGGGGAGCTGTTTTTT.

This rearrangement joins TRBV10-3 to TRBJ1-1, with D possibly TRBD1 on 6 matching bases. Germline V gene lookup returns CDR1 ENHRY and CDR2 SYGVKD. The CDR3 covers 13 residues. Trimming stripped 6 bases from V and 2 bases from J, with 10 bases between. The CDR3 loop reads CAISLDSNTEAFF. The CDR3 DNA follows: TGTGCCATCAGCCTGGACAGTAACACTGAAGCTTTCTTT.

V gene TRBV10-3 combines with J gene TRBJ1-2, with D unclear. Looked up from germline, CDR1 is ENHRY and CDR2 is SYGVKD. This CDR3 region has 14 residues. V lost 5 bases and J 4 bases, leaving 14 bases between the germline ends. CDR3 loop: CAISRGDEVYGYTF. CDR3 nucleotides: TGTGCCATCAGTAGAGGAGACGAGGTCTATGGCTACACCTTC.

J is TRBJ2-7 and V is TRBV6-5, with a weak D call TRBD2 (5 bases). CDR1 is MNHEY and CDR2 is SVGAGI in the germline V gene. V was cut by 6 bases and J by 6 bases, with 18 bases left in between. The CDR3 contains 14 residues. In DNA form, the CDR3 reads TGTGCCAGCAGAGCTAGCTCGGCCGTTGGCGAGCAGTACTTC. Translating gives CASRASSAVGEQYF.

V and J are TRBV2 and TRBJ2-7; 8 positions agree with TRBD1. There are 14 residues in the CDR3. The V gene's germline CDR1 is SNHLY and CDR2 FYNNEI. V was pared by 9 bases and J by 0 bases, with 7 bases of the junction left unmatched. CDR3 sequence: CARGRDRSSYEQYF. The CDR3 nucleotides are TGTGCCAGGGGCCGGGACAGGAGCTCCTACGAGCAGTACTTC.

The chain uses TRBV2 and TRBJ2-3, with 8 bases fitting TRBD1. Looked up from germline, CDR1 is SNHLY and CDR2 is FYNNEI. Trimming removed 8 bases from V and 3 bases from J; junction bases left unmatched: 10. There are 15 residues in the CDR3. This chain's CDR3 is CASRLDRVMTDTQYF. CDR3 coding DNA: TGTGCCAGCCGATTGGACAGGGTGATGACAGATACGCAGTATTTT.

The J gene is TRBJ1-2, the V gene TRBV4-1; D unclear. This CDR3 is 13 amino acids long. The V and J ends lost 2 bases and 10 bases respectively, with 14 bases between them. CDR1 MGHRA and CDR2 YSYEKL come from the germline V gene. The CDR3 loop is CASSQTSGIFYTF. The CDR3 nucleotides are TGCGCCAGCAGCCAAACCTCCGGGATCTTCTACACCTTC.

A remark on this clone: The junction departs from the called germline gene at one end, perhaps through a read error. This chain connects TRBV9 to TRBJ1-1; the match to TRBD1 covers 8 bases. The CDR3 sequence is 18 residues long. Germline V CDR1 and CDR2: SGDLS, YYNGEE. The CDR3 spells CASSVGQGLNGMNTEAFF. CDR3 DNA: TGTGCCAGCAGTGTAGGACAGGGTTTGAATGGAATGAACACTGAAGCTTTCTTT.

The V call is TRBV28, the J call TRBJ2-7; 10 nucleotides align to TRBD1. The CDR3 is made up of 17 amino acids. The germline CDR1 and CDR2 sequences are MDHEN and SYDVKM. V lost 5 bases, J lost 4 bases, and 14 bases stayed unmatched. The CDR3 DNA is TGTGCCAGCAGTCCCCTGGGGGGGGGACAGGGGTCGTACGAGCAGTACTTC. Amino acids: CASSPLGGGQGSYEQYF.

The V call is TRBV7-2, the J call TRBJ1-2; 7 nucleotides line up with TRBD1. The V gene end was trimmed by 3 bases and the J gene end by 8 bases; junction bases not matched to a gene: 12. Germline lookup yields CDR1 SGHTA and CDR2 FQGNSA. This CDR3 contains 15 residues. CDR3 in DNA: TGTGCCAGCAGCTTCCCTGGACAGGCCGGAGGCGGCTACACCTTC. This encodes CASSFPGQAGGGYTF.

The V and J genes are TRBV19 and TRBJ1-5; possible D gene TRBD1, 6 bases. Trimming removed 5 bases from V and 6 bases from J, with 11 bases in between. CDR3 length equals 13 residues. Germline assignment: CDR1 LNHDA and CDR2 SQIVND (reference sequence). CDR3 nucleotides: TGTGCCAGTAGTGACACAGGGAGTCAGCCCCAGCATTTT. Translated: CASSDTGSQPQHF.

The rearrangement links TRBV10-1 to TRBJ1-1; maybe TRBD1 (6 bases). The CDR3 length is 13 residues. Germline CDR1 reads WNHNN; CDR2 reads SYGVQD (reference sequence). Trimming took 3 bases from V and 5 from J, leaving 10 bases between them. CDR3: CASSEYRATEAFF. CDR3 bases: TGCGCCAGCAGTGAATACAGGGCGACTGAAGCTTTCTTT.

The chain is built from TRBV28 and TRBJ1-2, with D perhaps matching TRBD1 (6 bases). The CDR3 covers 13 residues. CDR1 is MDHEN and CDR2 is SYDVKM in the germline V gene. Deletions cut 3 bases from V and 6 bases from J, with 11 bases between. Written as DNA, the CDR3 is TGTGCCAGCAGTTTGAACAGGGTTGATGGCTACACCTTC. Translating it yields CASSLNRVDGYTF.

The CDR3 DNA follows: TGCAGCGCCAAGACAGGGAACTACGAGCAGTACTTC. Protein sequence: CSAKTGNYEQYF. The gene calls are TRBV29-1 and TRBJ2-7; 7 positions agree with TRBD1. The germline gives CDR1 SQVTM, CDR2 ANQGSEA. V lost 7 bases, J lost 3 bases, and 6 bases stayed unmatched. There are 12 residues in the CDR3.

V is TRBV7-9 and J is TRBJ2-5; D perhaps matches TRBD1 (5 bases). CDR3 length equals 13 residues. In germline, CDR1 is SEHNR, CDR2 FQNEAQ (reference sequence). V was pared by 5 bases and J by 5 bases, with 12 bases between. The CDR3 spells CASSIQGTETQYF. The DNA of the CDR3 is TGTGCCAGCAGCATCCAGGGAACCGAGACCCAGTACTTC.

The rearrangement joins TRBV13 to TRBJ1-1; 8 bases map to TRBD1. This CDR3 has 17 residues. Germline V CDR1 and CDR2: PRHDT, FYEKMQ (reference sequence). The trim removed 3 bases at V and 5 bases at J, leaving 14 bases unmatched. The CDR3 DNA sequence: TGTGCCAGCAGCTTTGGGATTCAGGGGGCAATTGGGACTGAAGCTTTCTTT. Its protein is CASSFGIQGAIGTEAFF.

This clone was seen more than once but under ten times. The V call is TRBV5-4, the J call TRBJ2-1, with TRBD1 matching 7 bases. There are 14 residues in the CDR3. Germline CDR1 SGHNT, CDR2 YYREEE (reference sequence). V shed 6 bases, J shed 2 bases, and the junction held 5 bases outside the gene matches. The CDR3 here is CASNRDRTYNEQFF. DNA of the CDR3: TGTGCCAGCAACCGGGACAGAACCTACAATGAGCAGTTCTTC. Full variable domain (rest looked up from reference TRBV5-4 and TRBJ2-1): ETGVTQSPTHLIKTRGQQVTLRCSSQSGHNTVSWYQQALGQGPQFIFQYYREEENGRGNFPPRFSGLQFPNYSSELNVNALELDDSALYLCASNRDRTYNEQFFGPGTRLTVL.

This clone showed up just once. The chain carries TRBV6-6 and TRBJ2-3, with 10 nucleotides matching TRBD2. V lost 6 bases to trimming and J lost 0 bases; unmatched junction nucleotides: 6. The CDR3 runs to 16 residues. CDR1 and CDR2 from the germline V gene are MNHNY and SVGAGI (reference sequence). CDR3: CASRPGLAPSTDTQYF. The CDR3 nucleotides are TGTGCCAGCAGGCCGGGACTAGCGCCCAGCACAGATACGCAGTATTTT.

This clone showed up just once. This chain joins TRBV10-3 and TRBJ2-7; a weak D match, TRBD1 (5 bases). CDR3 length equals 13 residues. V was cut by 6 bases and J by 2 bases, with 11 bases left in between. CDR1 is ENHRY and CDR2 is SYGVKD in the germline V gene. CDR3 DNA sequence: TGTGCCATCAGCCCGACAGAACCCTACGAGCAGTACTTC. This translates into CAISPTEPYEQYF.